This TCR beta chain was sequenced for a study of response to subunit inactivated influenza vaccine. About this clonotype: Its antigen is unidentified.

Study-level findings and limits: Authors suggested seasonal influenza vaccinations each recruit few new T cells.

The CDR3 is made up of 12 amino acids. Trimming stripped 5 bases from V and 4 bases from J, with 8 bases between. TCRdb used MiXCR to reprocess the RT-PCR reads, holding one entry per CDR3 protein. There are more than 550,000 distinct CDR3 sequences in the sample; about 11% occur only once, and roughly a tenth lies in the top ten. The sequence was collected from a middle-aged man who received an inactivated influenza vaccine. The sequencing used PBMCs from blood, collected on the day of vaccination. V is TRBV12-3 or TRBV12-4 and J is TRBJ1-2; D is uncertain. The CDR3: CASSQLLYGYTF. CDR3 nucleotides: TGTGCCAGCAGTCAGCTCCTCTATGGCTACACCTTC.